This T cell receptor beta chain was sequenced for a study of blood T cell repertoires in COVID-19. Study details: The study drew acute and convalescent COVID-19 samples from the United States, Italy and Spain. The analysed material was cDNA or gDNA that came from T cells, B-cell-depleted T cells, or PBMCs.

The CDR3 spans 16 residues. Trimming cost V 3 bases and J 7 bases; bases outside gene matches: 8. Germline V gene sequence: CDR1 SGHVS, CDR2 FQNEAQ. Per the study methods: Amplified reference gene primers provided the basis for estimating nucleated cell counts. Only in-frame clones appear in the TCRdb table, and some are missing; sequencing was by immunoSEQ multiplex PCR. V, J and clone size derive from that table, while D and trimming were established from the DNA sequence. Found here are about 120,000 clones, around three quarters of them singletons; the top ten hold approximately 3.9%. The chain links TRBV7-8 to TRBJ2-3, with 12 nucleotides matching TRBD2. The source material was peripheral blood. This TCR came from an elderly woman with acute or convalescent COVID-19. As DNA, the CDR3 is TGTGCCAGCAGCTTTGGACTAGCGGGGTCCTCGTATACGCAGTATTTT. Protein sequence: CASSFGLAGSSYTQYF.